Below, 8 T cell receptor beta chains from the same sample are listed, as sequenced in a study of shared clonotypes between healthy human individuals. Terminally differentiated effector memory CD45RA+ cells were excluded from the naive CD8 cells, which were CD45RO-negative and positively selected for CCR7. The repertoire was sequenced with immunoSEQ multiplex PCR; TCRdb's copy has only in-frame clones and lacks some. The profile shows hundreds of thousands of clones, 90% to 95% of them singletons. Material for sequencing was naive CD8+ T cells sorted from blood. Source of these receptors: a young man in good health.

Details on this clone: Other DNA sequences in this specimen translate into the identical CDR3. V is TRBV4-1 and J is TRBJ2-3; the D is unclear. This CDR3 comprises 13 residues. The germline gives CDR1 MGHRA, CDR2 YSYEKL. V was clipped by 0 bases and J by 4 bases, with 5 bases between them. For the CDR3, the DNA is TGCGCCAGCAGCCAAGATTCGCCAGATACGCAGTATTTT. Encoded protein: CASSQDSPDTQYF.

This chain uses TRBV7-6 with TRBJ2-7; no reliable D call. The CDR3 contains 13 residues. V dropped 0 bases and J dropped 6 bases, with 9 bases sitting between them. CDR1 SGHVS and CDR2 FNYEAQ come from the germline V gene. In nucleotides, the CDR3 is TGTGCCAGCAGCTTAGCGAGTGGTTTCGAGCAGTACTTC. Translated, it gives CASSLASGFEQYF.

This clone was counted once. The rearrangement uses TRBV29-1 and TRBJ2-1; 13 nucleotides align to TRBD2. CDR3 length equals 15 residues. Germline loops: CDR1 SQVTM, CDR2 ANQGSEA. V lost 8 bases and J lost 7; bases outside the gene matches: 11. The CDR3 spells CSPYQTSGRQNEQFF. Written as DNA, the CDR3 is TGCAGCCCATACCAGACTAGCGGGAGGCAGAATGAGCAGTTCTTC.

The sample holds one count of this clone. This sample includes further DNA sequences coding for the same CDR3. V and J are TRBV9 and TRBJ1-1; no clear D gene. Germline values: CDR1 SGDLS, CDR2 YYNGEE. The CDR3 contains 14 residues. V lost 0 bases and J 1 base, leaving 7 bases between the germline ends. CDR3 amino acids: CASSVGRGNTEAFF. The CDR3 nucleotides read TGTGCCAGCAGCGTAGGCCGGGGGAACACTGAAGCTTTCTTT.

This clone has just one count. The chain links TRBV7-2 to TRBJ2-7; 8 bases are shared with TRBD1. The CDR3 has 17 amino acids. CDR1 and CDR2 from the germline V gene are SGHTA and FQGNSA. V lost 4 bases and J lost 5; bases outside the gene matches: 16. The DNA for the CDR3 is TGTGCCAGCAGCTCCCCGATTCCGACAGGGGATCTCAACGAGCAGTACTTC. This translates into CASSSPIPTGDLNEQYF.

This clone occurred once. This chain uses TRBV28 with TRBJ2-1; D perhaps matches TRBD1 (7 bases). The germline V gene has CDR1 MDHEN and CDR2 SYDVKM. V was trimmed by 7 bases and J by 8 bases, leaving 18 bases between them. The CDR3 is 14 residues long. DNA for the CDR3: TGTGCCAGCACCGAGGGGGCCGGGAGCCATGAGCAGTTCTTC. It translates to CASTEGAGSHEQFF.

The J gene is TRBJ2-7, the V gene TRBV7-8, with 7 bases aligning to TRBD2. The ends lost 5 bases at V and 5 bases at J; junction bases unmatched: 9. The CDR3 is made up of 14 amino acids. CDR1 SGHVS and CDR2 FQNEAQ come from the germline V gene. The CDR3 protein is CASSHRYAGDEQYF. The CDR3 DNA follows: TGTGCCAGCAGCCACCGTTACGCGGGAGACGAGCAGTACTTC.

V usage is TRBV28 and J usage is TRBJ1-1; 7 nucleotides agree with TRBD1. This CDR3 region has 14 residues. Looked up from germline, CDR1 is MDHEN and CDR2 is SYDVKM. J was trimmed by 2 bases and V by 6 bases; bases with no gene match: 6. The CDR3 reads CASRTTGPNTEAFF. DNA of the CDR3: TGTGCCAGCAGAACGACAGGGCCTAACACTGAAGCTTTCTTT.